Listed below are T cell receptor beta chains from one sample, sequenced in a study of blood T cell repertoires in COVID-19. TCRdb's copy holds only in-frame clones and misses some; the assay was immunoSEQ multiplex PCR. The sample has about 190,000 clones, nearly 90% seen once. Specimen: peripheral blood. The source of these receptors is a man in his forties or fifties with acute or convalescent COVID-19. Both conserved end residues are part of each CDR3. D genes are given only for firm matches. Rows give clone size only sometimes, using once, few, many, or a class for an expanded clone.

>TRBJ2-2|TRBV15|.|.
CATSSIRGLGTGELFF
TGTGCCACCAGTTCTATAAGGGGGTTGGGCACCGGGGAGCTGTTTTTT
>TRBJ2-7|TRBV5-1|.|.
CASSLLGQGSYEQYF
TGCGCCAGCAGCTTGCTGGGGCAGGGTTCCTACGAGCAGTACTTC
>TRBJ2-7|TRBV20-1|.|.
CSARTNYEQYF
TGCAGTGCTAGGACAAACTACGAGCAGTACTTC
>TRBJ2-5|TRBV10-2|.|TRBD2
CASRSREGLGETQYF
TGCGCCAGCAGGTCACGGGAGGGCCTGGGGGAGACCCAGTACTTC
>TRBJ1-5|TRBV19|.|TRBD1
CASSPRTGNSNQPQHF
TGTGCCAGTAGTCCCCGGACAGGCAATAGCAATCAGCCCCAGCATTTT
>TRBJ2-1|TRBV5-1|.|.
CASSLRVGSLGQGNEQFF
TGCGCCAGCAGCTTGCGTGTTGGTAGTCTGGGGCAAGGGAATGAGCAGTTCTTC
>TRBJ1-6|TRBV5-1|few|TRBD1
CASSLGQGQGADSSPLHF
TGCGCCAGCAGCTTGGGACAGGGACAGGGGGCGGACTCTTCACCCCTCCACTTT
>TRBJ2-7|TRBV7-8|few|.
CASSLGTFDYEQYF
TGTGCCAGCAGCCTCGGGACTTTTGACTACGAGCAGTACTTC
>TRBJ2-3|TRBV9|.|TRBD2
CASSTRLAGADTQYF
TGTGCCAGCAGCACTAGACTAGCGGGAGCAGATACGCAGTATTTT
>TRBJ2-5|TRBV7-2|.|TRBD2
CASSLDGGAQSQYF
TGTGCCAGCAGCTTAGACGGGGGGGCCCAGTCCCAGTACTTC